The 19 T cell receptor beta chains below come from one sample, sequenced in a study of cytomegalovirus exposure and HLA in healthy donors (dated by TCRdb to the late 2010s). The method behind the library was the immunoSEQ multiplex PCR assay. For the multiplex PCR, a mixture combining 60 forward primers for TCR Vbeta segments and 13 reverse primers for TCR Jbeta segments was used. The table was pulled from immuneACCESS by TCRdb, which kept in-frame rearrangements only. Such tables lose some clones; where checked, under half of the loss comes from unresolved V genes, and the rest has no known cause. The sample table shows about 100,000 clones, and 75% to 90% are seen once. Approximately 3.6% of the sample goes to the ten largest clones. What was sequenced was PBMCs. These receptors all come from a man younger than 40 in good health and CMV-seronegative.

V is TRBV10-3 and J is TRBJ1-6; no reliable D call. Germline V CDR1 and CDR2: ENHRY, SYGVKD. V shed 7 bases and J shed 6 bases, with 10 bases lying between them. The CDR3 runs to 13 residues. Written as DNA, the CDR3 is TGTGCCATCACCCGAACCGGTAATTCACCCCTCCACTTT. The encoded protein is CAITRTGNSPLHF.

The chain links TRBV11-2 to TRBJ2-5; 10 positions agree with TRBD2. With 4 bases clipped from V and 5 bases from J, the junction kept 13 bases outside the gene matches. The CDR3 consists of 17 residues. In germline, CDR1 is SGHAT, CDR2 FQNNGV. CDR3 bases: TGTGCCAGCAGCTCCTTAGCGGGAGGTTTTAGGAAGGAGACCCAGTACTTC. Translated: CASSSLAGGFRKETQYF. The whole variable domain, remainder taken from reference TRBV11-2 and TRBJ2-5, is EAGVAQSPRYKIIEKRQSVAFWCNPISGHATLYWYQQILGQGPKLLIQFQNNGVVDDSQLPKDRFSAERLKGVDSTLKIQPAKLEDSAVYLCASSSLAGGFRKETQYFGPGTRLLVL.

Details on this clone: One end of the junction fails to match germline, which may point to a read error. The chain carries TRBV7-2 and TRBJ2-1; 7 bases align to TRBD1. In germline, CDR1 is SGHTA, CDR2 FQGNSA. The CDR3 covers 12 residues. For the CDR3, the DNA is TGTGCCAGCAGTCGCACCCCAGGGGGTGGGATCTTC. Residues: CASSRTPGGGIF.

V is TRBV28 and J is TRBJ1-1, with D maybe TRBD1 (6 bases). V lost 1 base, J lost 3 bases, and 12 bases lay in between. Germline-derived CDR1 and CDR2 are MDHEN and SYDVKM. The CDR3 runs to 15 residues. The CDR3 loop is CASSLYFYRDTEAFF. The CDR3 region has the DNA TGTGCCAGCAGTTTATACTTCTACAGGGACACTGAAGCTTTCTTT. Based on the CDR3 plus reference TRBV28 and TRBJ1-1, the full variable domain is DVKVTQSSRYLVKRTGEKVFLECVQDMDHENMFWYRQDPGLGLRLIYFSYDVKMKEKGDIPEGYSVSREKKERFSLILESASTNQTSMYLCASSLYFYRDTEAFFGQGTRLTVV.

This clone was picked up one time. The CDR3 is CAIGAGGRNEQFF. The CDR3 DNA reads as TGTGCCATCGGGGCGGGAGGCCGGAATGAGCAGTTCTTC. This sequence joins TRBV10-3 and TRBJ2-1; 8 bases map to TRBD2. The CDR3 is 13 residues long. The V gene end was trimmed by 8 bases and the J gene end by 7 bases; junction bases not matched to a gene: 7. CDR1 and CDR2 from the germline V gene are ENHRY and SYGVKD.

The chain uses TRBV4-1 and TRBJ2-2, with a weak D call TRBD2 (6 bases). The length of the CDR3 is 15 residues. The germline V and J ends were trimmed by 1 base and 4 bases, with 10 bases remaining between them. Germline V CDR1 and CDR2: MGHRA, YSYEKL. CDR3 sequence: CASSQVGGFTGELFF. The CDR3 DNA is TGCGCCAGCAGCCAAGTAGGAGGGTTCACCGGGGAGCTGTTTTTT.

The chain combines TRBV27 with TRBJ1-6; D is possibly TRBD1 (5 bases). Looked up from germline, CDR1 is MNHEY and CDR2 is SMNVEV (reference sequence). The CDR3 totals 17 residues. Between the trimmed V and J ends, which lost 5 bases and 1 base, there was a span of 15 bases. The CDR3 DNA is TGTGCCAGCAGTCCCCTTCAGGGTGAGTCCTATAATTCACCCCTCCACTTT. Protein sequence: CASSPLQGESYNSPLHF.

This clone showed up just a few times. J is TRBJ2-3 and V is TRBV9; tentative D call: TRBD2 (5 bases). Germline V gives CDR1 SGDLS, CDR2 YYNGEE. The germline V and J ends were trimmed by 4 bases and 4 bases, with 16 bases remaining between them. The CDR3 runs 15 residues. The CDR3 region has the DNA TGTGCCAGCAGCCTACTAGGCCGGACGGCAGATACGCAGTATTTT. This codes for CASSLLGRTADTQYF.

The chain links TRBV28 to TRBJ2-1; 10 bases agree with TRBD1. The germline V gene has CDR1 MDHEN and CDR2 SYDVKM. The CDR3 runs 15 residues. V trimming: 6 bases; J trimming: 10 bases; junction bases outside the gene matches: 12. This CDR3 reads CASRVGQGISWEQFF. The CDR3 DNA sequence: TGTGCCAGCAGGGTGGGACAGGGGATATCATGGGAGCAGTTCTTC. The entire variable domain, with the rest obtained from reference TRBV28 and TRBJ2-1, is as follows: DVKVTQSSRYLVKRTGEKVFLECVQDMDHENMFWYRQDPGLGLRLIYFSYDVKMKEKGDIPEGYSVSREKKERFSLILESASTNQTSMYLCASRVGQGISWEQFFGPGTRLTVL.

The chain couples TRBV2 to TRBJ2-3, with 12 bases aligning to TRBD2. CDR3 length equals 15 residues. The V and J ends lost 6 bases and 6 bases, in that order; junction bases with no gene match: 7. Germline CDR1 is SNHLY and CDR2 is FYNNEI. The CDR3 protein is CASRKTSGSSDTQYF. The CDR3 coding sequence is TGTGCCAGCAGAAAGACTAGCGGGAGCTCGGATACGCAGTATTTT.

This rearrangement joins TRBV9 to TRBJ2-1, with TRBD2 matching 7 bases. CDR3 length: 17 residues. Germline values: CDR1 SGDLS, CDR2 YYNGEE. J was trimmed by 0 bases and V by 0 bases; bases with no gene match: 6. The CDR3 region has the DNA TGTGCCAGCAGCGTAGCACGGCGGGGGAGCTCCTACAATGAGCAGTTCTTC. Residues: CASSVARRGSSYNEQFF.

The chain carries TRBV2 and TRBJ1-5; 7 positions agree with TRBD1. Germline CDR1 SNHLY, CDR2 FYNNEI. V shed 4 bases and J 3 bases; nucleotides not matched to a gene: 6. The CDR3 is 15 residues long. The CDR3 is CASSVGTVINQPQHF. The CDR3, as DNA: TGTGCCAGCAGTGTTGGGACAGTTATCAATCAGCCCCAGCATTTT.

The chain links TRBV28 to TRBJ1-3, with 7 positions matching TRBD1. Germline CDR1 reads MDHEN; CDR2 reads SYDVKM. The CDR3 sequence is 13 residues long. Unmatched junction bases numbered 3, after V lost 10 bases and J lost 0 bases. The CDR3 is CAKTGHSGNTIYF. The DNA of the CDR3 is TGTGCCAAGACAGGGCACTCTGGAAACACCATATATTTT.

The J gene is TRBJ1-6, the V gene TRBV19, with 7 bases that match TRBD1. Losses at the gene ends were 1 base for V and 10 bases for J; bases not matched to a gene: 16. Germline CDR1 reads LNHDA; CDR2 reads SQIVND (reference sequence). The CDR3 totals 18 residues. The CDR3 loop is CASSIGLPGRDRRSPLHF. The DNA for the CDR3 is TGTGCCAGTAGTATAGGGCTTCCGGGTAGGGACAGAAGATCACCCCTCCACTTT. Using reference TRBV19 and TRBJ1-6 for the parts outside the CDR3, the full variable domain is DGGITQSPKYLFRKEGQNVTLSCEQNLNHDAMYWYRQDPGQGLRLIYYSQIVNDFQKGDIAEGYSVSREKKESFPLTVTSAQKNPTAFYLCASSIGLPGRDRRSPLHFGNGTRLTVT.

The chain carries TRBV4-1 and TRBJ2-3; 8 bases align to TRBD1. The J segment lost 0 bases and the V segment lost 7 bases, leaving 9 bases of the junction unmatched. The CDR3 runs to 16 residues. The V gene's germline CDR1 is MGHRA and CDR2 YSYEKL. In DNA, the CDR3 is TGCGCCAGCACCTCGCGCGGGACAGGTAGCACAGATACGCAGTATTTT. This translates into CASTSRGTGSTDTQYF.

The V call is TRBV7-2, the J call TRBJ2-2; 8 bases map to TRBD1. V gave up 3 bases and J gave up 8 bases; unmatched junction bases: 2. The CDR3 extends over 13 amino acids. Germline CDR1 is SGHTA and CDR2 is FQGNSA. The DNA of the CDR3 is TGTGCCAGCAGCTTGACAGGGGCTGGGGAGCTGTTTTTT. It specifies CASSLTGAGELFF.

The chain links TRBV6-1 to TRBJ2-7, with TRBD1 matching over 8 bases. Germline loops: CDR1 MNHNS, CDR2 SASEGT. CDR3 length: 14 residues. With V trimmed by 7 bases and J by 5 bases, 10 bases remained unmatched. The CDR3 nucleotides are TGTGCCAGCACCGACCGGGACAGGTGGCACGAGCAGTACTTC. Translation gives CASTDRDRWHEQYF.

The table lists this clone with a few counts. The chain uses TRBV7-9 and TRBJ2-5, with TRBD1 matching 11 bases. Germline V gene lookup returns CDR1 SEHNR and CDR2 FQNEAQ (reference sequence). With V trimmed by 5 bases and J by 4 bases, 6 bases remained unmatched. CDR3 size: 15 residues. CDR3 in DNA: TGTGCCAGCAGCCCCGGGACAGGGGGTATAGAGACCCAGTACTTC. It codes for CASSPGTGGIETQYF.

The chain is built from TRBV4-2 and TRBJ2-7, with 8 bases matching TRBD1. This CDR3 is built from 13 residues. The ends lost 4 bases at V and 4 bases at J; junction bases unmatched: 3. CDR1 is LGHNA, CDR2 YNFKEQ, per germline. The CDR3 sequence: CASSPDREYEQYF. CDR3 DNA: TGTGCCAGCAGCCCGGACAGGGAATACGAGCAGTACTTC.